A selection of T cell receptor beta chains follows, all from one sample in a study of Ad26.COV2.S vaccination and SARS-CoV-2 variants. Sequencing was performed with immunoSEQ multiplex PCR; in TCRdb, only in-frame clones are kept and a portion is missing. The sample holds some 410,000 clones, over 80% seen once. The source was peripheral blood, collected in a trial of Ad26.COV2.S vaccine versus placebo. These receptors were collected from a person aged 18 to 65 who received the Ad26.COV2.S COVID-19 vaccine or a placebo. Each CDR3 is given with its conserved first and last residue. The order of the fields is J gene, D gene, clone size, V gene, CDR3 protein, CDR3 DNA. A D gene is named only where the DNA matches it firmly. Expanded clones are given a class, and other clones once, few, many or no size at all.

>TRBJ2-1|TRBD2|once|TRBV4-1
CASRWILAGEYNEQFF
TGCGCCAGCAGATGGATACTAGCGGGGGAATACAATGAGCAGTTCTTC
>TRBJ1-2|TRBD1|NA|TRBV19
CASSSGQSYGYTF
TGTGCCAGTAGTTCGGGACAGAGCTATGGCTACACCTTC
>TRBJ2-3|NA|NA|TRBV23-1
CASSQFRALGGDTQYF
TGCGCCAGCAGTCAATTTCGGGCCTTAGGGGGAGATACGCAGTATTTT
>TRBJ2-7|NA|once|TRBV12-3/TRBV12-4
CASRRLGEQYF
TGTGCCAGCAGACGACTGGGGGAGCAGTACTTC
>TRBJ1-2|TRBD1|NA|TRBV10-3
CAISWGTGRSYGYTF
TGTGCCATCAGCTGGGGGACAGGGAGGTCCTACGGCTACACCTTC
>TRBJ2-7|NA|NA|TRBV7-9
CASSLQGGYEQYF
TGTGCCAGCAGCTTACAGGGGGGCTACGAGCAGTACTTC
>TRBJ1-2|TRBD1|NA|TRBV2
CASRGDRGYYGYTF
TGTGCCAGCAGAGGTGACAGGGGCTACTATGGCTACACCTTC
>TRBJ1-1|NA|NA|TRBV19
CASRNRWEGTEAFF
TGTGCCAGTAGGAACAGGTGGGAGGGCACTGAAGCTTTCTTT
>TRBJ2-5|NA|NA|TRBV9
CASSAILDTQYF
TGTGCCAGCAGCGCTATACTAGATACCCAGTACTTC
>TRBJ1-5|NA|NA|TRBV7-2
CASSLADSSQHF
TGTGCCAGCAGCTTAGCGGATTCGTCCCAGCATTTT
>TRBJ1-5|NA|NA|TRBV6-5
CASSYRVGNQPQHF
TGTGCCAGCAGTTACAGGGTGGGCAATCAGCCCCAGCATTTT
>TRBJ2-7|TRBD2|NA|TRBV7-8
CASSPPMASGAYEQYF
TGTGCCAGCAGCCCGCCAATGGCTAGCGGGGCCTACGAGCAGTACTTC
>TRBJ1-1|NA|NA|TRBV4-3
CASSLGGAGTEAFF
TGCGCCAGCAGCCTGGGAGGAGCGGGAACTGAAGCTTTCTTT
>TRBJ2-7|NA|NA|TRBV10-2
CASTQGGYEQYF
TGCGCCAGCACTCAGGGCGGCTACGAGCAGTACTTC
>TRBJ2-5|TRBD1|NA|TRBV27
CASSPRTGGQTQYF
TGTGCCAGCAGTCCCCGGACAGGGGGGCAGACCCAGTACTTC
>TRBJ2-1|NA|NA|TRBV7-7
CASRCSRHFRGGLSSYNEQFF
TGTGCCAGCAGATGCTCCCGACACTTCAGGGGCGGCCTGAGCTCCTACAATGAGCAGTTCTTC
>TRBJ2-1|NA|NA|TRBV6-2/TRBV6-3
CASSYRSQTHKQEQFF
TGTGCCAGCAGTTACCGGTCCCAGACACACAAACAGGAGCAGTTCTTC
>TRBJ2-3|TRBD2|NA|TRBV20-1
CSASSMAGGRSDTQYF
TGCAGTGCTAGTTCGATGGCGGGGGGGAGGTCAGATACGCAGTATTTT
>TRBJ2-5|TRBD1|NA|TRBV18
CASSPGTAETQYF
TGTGCCAGCTCACCAGGGACAGCGGAGACCCAGTACTTC
>TRBJ2-3|TRBD2|NA|TRBV5-1
CASSWGPAGGGAPDTQYF
TGCGCCAGCAGCTGGGGACCTGCCGGCGGGGGGGCACCAGATACGCAGTATTTT
>TRBJ2-5|NA|many|TRBV6-7
CAMARGPAQETQYF
TGTGCCATGGCTAGAGGGCCAGCGCAAGAGACCCAGTACTTC
>TRBJ2-7|TRBD2|NA|TRBV2
CASSDFSGGAPEQYF
TGTGCCAGCAGTGACTTCAGCGGGGGGGCCCCCGAGCAGTACTTC
>TRBJ2-2|TRBD1|NA|TRBV6-5
CASSRTGATGELFF
TGTGCCAGCAGTAGGACAGGGGCAACCGGGGAGCTGTTTTTT
>TRBJ1-6|NA|NA|TRBV7-8
CASSLARTVNSPLHF
TGTGCCAGCAGCTTAGCCCGGACGGTTAATTCACCCCTCCACTTT
>TRBJ2-2|TRBD1|NA|TRBV4-1
CASSLRTGAVFNTGELFF
TGCGCCAGCAGCTTAAGAACAGGGGCGGTTTTCAACACCGGGGAGCTGTTTTTT
>TRBJ1-1|TRBD1|NA|TRBV7-9
CASSFGQGESEAFF
TGTGCCAGCAGCTTCGGACAGGGGGAGTCTGAAGCTTTCTTT
>TRBJ2-3|NA|NA|TRBV3-1/TRBV3-2
CASSLQVGGGQDTDTQYF
TGTGCCAGCAGCCTTCAGGTTGGGGGGGGCCAAGACACAGATACGCAGTATTTT
>TRBJ2-1|NA|few|TRBV6-2/TRBV6-3
CASSYSGGQYNEQFF
TGTGCCAGCAGTTACTCTGGGGGGCAATACAATGAGCAGTTCTTC